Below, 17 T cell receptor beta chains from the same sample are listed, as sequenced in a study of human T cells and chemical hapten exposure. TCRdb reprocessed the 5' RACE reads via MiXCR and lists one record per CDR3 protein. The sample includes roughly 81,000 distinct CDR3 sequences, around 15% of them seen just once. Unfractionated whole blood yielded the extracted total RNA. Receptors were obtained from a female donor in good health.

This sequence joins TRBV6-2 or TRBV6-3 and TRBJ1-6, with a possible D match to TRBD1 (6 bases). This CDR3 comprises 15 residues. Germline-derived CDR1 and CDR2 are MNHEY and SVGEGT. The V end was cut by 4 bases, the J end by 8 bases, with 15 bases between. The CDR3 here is CASSFRGGPDSPLHF. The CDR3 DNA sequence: TGTGCCAGCAGTTTCCGAGGGGGGCCGGATTCACCCCTCCACTTT.

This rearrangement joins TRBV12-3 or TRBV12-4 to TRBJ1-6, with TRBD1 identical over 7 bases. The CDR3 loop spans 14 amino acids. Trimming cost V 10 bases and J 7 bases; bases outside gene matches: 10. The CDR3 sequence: CATRLGDRNSPLHF. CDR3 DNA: TGTGCCACAAGGTTGGGGGACAGAAATTCACCCCTCCACTTT.

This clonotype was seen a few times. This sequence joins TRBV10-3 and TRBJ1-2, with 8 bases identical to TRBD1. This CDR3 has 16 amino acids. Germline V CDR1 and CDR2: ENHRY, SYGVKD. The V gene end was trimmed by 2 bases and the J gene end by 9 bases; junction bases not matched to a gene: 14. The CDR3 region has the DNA TGTGCCATCAGTGAGACTAACCGGGACAGGATAGTCCGCTACACCTTC. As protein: CAISETNRDRIVRYTF.

The CDR3 region is CASSFSSGKGDTQYF. DNA of the CDR3: TGTGCCAGCAGCTTTTCGAGCGGGAAGGGAGATACGCAGTATTTT. The chain employs TRBV7-2 and TRBJ2-3; 7 bases line up with TRBD2. Germline-derived CDR1 and CDR2 are SGHTA and FQGNSA. J lost 5 bases, V lost 3 bases, and 8 bases had no gene match. The CDR3 has 15 amino acids.

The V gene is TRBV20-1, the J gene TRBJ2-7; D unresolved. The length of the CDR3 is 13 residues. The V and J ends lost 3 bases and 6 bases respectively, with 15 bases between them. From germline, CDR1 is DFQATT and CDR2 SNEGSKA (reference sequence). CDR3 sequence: CSASSNRLAEQYF. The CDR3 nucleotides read TGCAGTGCTAGTAGTAATCGGCTCGCCGAGCAGTACTTC.

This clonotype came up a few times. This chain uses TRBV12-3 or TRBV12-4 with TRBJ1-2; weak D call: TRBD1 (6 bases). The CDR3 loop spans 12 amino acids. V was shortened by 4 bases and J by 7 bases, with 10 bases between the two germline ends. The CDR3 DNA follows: TGTGCCAGCAGTTCCAGGGGTGGTGGCTACACCTTC. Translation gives CASSSRGGGYTF.

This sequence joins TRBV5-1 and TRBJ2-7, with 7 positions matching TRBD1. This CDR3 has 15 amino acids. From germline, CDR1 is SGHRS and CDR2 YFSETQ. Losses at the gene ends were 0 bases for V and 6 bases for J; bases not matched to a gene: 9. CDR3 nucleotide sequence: TGCGCCAGCAGCTTGGATGGCAGGGGGAACGGCGAGCAGTACTTC. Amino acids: CASSLDGRGNGEQYF.

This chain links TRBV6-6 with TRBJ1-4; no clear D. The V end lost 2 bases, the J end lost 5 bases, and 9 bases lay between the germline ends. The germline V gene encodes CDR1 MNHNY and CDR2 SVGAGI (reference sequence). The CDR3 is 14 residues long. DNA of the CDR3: TGTGCCAGCAGTTACGATGGGGAGAATGAAAAACTGTTTTTT. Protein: CASSYDGENEKLFF.

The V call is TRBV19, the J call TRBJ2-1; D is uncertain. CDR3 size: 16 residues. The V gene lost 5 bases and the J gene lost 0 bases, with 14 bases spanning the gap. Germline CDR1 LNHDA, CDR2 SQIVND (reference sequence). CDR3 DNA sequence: TGTGCCAGTAGTCCCCCGGGCCATCGCTCCTACAATGAGCAGTTCTTC. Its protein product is CASSPPGHRSYNEQFF.

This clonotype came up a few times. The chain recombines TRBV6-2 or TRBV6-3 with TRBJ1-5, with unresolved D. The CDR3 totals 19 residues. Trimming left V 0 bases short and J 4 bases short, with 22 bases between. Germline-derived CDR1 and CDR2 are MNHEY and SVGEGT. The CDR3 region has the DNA TGTGCCAGCAGTTACTCACGTATGCGGCAGGTCAACGCAAATCAGCCCCAGCATTTT. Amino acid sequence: CASSYSRMRQVNANQPQHF.

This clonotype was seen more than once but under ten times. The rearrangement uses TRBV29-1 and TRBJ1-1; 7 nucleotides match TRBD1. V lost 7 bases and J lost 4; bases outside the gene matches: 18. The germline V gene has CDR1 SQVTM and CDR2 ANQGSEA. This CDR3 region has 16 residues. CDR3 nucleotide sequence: TGCAGCGGGGGGGGACAGACAATCCGGGGTGGCACTGAAGCTTTCTTT. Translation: CSGGGQTIRGGTEAFF.

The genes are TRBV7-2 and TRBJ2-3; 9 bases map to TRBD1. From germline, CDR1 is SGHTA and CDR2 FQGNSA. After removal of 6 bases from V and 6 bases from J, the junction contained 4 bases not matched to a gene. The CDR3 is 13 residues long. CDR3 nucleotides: TGTGCCAGCAGGGGGACAGGGTTCGATACGCAGTATTTT. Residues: CASRGTGFDTQYF.

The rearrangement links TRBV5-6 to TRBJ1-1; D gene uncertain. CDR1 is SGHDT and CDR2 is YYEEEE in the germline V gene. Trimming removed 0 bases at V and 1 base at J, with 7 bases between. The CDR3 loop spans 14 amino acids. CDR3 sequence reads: CASSLDVSNTEAFF. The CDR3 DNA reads TGTGCCAGCAGCTTGGATGTTTCGAACACTGAAGCTTTCTTT.

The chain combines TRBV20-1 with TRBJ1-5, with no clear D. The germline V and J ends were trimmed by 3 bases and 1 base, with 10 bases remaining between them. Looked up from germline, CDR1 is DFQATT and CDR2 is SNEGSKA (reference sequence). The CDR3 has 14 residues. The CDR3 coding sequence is TGCAGTGCTAGCCCCGGGCTCAGCAATCAGCCCCAGCATTTT. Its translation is CSASPGLSNQPQHF.

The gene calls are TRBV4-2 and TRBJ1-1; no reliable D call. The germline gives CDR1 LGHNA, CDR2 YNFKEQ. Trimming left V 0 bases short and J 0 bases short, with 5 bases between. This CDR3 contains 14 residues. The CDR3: CASSQDALNTEAFF. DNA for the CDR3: TGTGCCAGCAGCCAAGACGCCTTGAACACTGAAGCTTTCTTT.

CDR3 sequence: CASSTGTGPYGYTF. DNA for the CDR3: TGTGCCAGCAGCACCGGGACAGGGCCATATGGCTACACCTTC. The chain joins TRBV5-6 to TRBJ1-2; 9 positions agree with TRBD1. The length of the CDR3 is 14 residues. The germline V gene encodes CDR1 SGHDT and CDR2 YYEEEE. Losses at the gene ends were 4 bases for V and 5 bases for J; bases not matched to a gene: 6. The full variable domain, its missing parts supplied by reference TRBV5-6 and TRBJ1-2, is DAGVTQSPTHLIKTRGQQVTLRCSPKSGHDTVSWYQQALGQGPQFIFQYYEEEERQRGNFPDRFSGHQFPNYSSELNVNALLLGDSALYLCASSTGTGPYGYTFGSGTRLTVV.

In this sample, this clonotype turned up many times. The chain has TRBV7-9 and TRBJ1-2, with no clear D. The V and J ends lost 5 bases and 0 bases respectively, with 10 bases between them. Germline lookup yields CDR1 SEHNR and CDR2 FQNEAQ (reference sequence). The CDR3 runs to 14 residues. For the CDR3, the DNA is TGTGCCAGCAGCCCCAGGCGCTCTAACTATGGCTACACCTTC. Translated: CASSPRRSNYGYTF. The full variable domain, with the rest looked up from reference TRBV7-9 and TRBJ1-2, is DTGVSQNPRHKITKRGQNVTFRCDPISEHNRLYWYRQTLGQGPEFLTYFQNEAQLEKSRLLSDRFSAERPKGSFSTLEIQRTEQGDSAMYLCASSPRRSNYGYTFGSGTRLTVV.